The present TCR beta chain was sequenced within a study of beta chain features in type 1 diabetes. The J segment lost 12 bases and the V segment lost 5 bases, leaving 11 bases of the junction unmatched. The CDR3 runs 14 residues. CDR1 is SGHTA, CDR2 FQGTGA, per germline. Sequenced material consisted of expressed TCRB transcripts (all of the isolated RNA was reverse transcribed). The repertoire was sequenced with immunoSEQ multiplex PCR; TCRdb's copy has only in-frame clones and lacks some. The sample consists of about 320,000 clones, 13% to 15% of them appearing once. This clone was seen a handful of times.

The sample consisted of central memory CD4+ T cells from blood. The chain employs TRBV7-3 and TRBJ2-1; 9 bases align to TRBD2. This clonotype was sampled from a man aged 25 to 45 in good health. CDR3 amino acids: CASSTTGTSFAQFF. DNA for the CDR3: TGTGCCAGCAGCACGACCGGGACTAGCTTTGCGCAGTTCTTC.